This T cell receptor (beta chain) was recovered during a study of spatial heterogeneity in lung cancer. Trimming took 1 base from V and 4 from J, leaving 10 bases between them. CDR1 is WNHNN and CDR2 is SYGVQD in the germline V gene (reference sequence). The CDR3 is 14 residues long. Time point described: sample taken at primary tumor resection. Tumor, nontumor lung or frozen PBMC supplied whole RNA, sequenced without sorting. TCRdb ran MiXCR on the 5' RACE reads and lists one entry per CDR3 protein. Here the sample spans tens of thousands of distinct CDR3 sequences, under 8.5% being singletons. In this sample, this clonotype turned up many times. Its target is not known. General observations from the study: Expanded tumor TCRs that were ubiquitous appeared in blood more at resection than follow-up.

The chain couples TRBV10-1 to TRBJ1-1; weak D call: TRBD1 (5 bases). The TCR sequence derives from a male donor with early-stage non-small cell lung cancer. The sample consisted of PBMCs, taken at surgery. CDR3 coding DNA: TGCGCCAGCAGTGAGTGGGGGACGGGCACTGAAGCTTTCTTT. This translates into CASSEWGTGTEAFF.